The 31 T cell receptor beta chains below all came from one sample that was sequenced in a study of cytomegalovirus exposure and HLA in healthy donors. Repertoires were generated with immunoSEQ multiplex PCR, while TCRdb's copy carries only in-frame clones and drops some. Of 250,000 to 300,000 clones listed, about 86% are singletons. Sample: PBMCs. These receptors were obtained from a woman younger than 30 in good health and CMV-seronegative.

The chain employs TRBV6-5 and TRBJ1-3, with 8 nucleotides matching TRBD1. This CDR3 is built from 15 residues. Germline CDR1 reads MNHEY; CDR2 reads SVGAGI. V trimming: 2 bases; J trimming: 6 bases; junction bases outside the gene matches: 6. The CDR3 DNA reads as TGTGCCAGCAGTTACAGACAGGGGCTGGAAAACACCATATATTTT. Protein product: CASSYRQGLENTIYF.

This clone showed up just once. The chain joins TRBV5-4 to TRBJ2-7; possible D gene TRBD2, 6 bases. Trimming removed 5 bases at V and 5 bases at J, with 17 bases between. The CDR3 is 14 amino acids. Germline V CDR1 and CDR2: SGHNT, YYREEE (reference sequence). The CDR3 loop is CASRLYGGVHEQYF. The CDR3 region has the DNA TGTGCCAGCAGGCTCTACGGGGGAGTACACGAGCAGTACTTC.

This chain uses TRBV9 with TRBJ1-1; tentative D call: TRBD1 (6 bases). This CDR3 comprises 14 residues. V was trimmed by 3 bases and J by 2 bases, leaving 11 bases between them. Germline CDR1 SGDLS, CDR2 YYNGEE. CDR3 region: CASSAGTPNTEAFF. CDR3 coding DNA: TGTGCCAGCAGCGCCGGGACACCTAACACTGAAGCTTTCTTT.

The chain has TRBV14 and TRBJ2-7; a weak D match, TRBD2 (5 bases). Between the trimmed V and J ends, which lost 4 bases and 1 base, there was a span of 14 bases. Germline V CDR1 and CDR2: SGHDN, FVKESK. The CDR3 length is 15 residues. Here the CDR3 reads CASSPGGRRSYEQYF. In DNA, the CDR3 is TGTGCCAGCAGCCCTGGTGGGCGGAGGTCCTACGAGCAGTACTTC.

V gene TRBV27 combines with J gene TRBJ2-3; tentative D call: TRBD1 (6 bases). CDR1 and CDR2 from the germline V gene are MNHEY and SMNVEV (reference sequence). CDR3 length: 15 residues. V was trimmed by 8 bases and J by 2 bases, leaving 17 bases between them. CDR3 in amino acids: CASGQQGQITDTQYF. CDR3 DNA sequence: TGTGCCAGCGGTCAGCAGGGACAAATCACAGATACGCAGTATTTT.

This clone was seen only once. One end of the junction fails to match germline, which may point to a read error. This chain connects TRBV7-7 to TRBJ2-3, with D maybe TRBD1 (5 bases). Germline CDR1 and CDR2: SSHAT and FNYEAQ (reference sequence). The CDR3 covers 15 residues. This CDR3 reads CASSLNGHSTDTQYF. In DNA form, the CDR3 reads TGTGCTAGCAGCTTAAACGGACATAGCACAGATACGCAGTATTTT.

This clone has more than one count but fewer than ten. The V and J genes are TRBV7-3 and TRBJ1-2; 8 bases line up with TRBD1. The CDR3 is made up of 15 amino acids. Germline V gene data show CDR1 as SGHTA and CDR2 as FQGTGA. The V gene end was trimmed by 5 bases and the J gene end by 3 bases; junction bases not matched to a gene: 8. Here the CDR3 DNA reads TGTGCCAGCAGCCAATCAGGGGGCGCGGACTATGGCTACACCTTC. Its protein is CASSQSGGADYGYTF.

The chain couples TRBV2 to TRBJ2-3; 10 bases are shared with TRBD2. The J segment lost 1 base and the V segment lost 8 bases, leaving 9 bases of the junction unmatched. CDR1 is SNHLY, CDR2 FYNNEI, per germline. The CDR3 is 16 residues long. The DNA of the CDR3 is TGTGCCAGCGGCGGTGGACTAGCGGATCGCACAGATACGCAGTATTTT. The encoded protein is CASGGGLADRTDTQYF.

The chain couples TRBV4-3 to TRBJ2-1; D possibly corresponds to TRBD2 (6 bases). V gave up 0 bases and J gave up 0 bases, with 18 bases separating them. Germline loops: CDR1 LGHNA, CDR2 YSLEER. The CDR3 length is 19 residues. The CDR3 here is CASSQDLTGAVSSYNEQFF. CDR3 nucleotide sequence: TGCGCCAGCAGCCAAGATCTTACGGGAGCGGTAAGCTCCTACAATGAGCAGTTCTTC.

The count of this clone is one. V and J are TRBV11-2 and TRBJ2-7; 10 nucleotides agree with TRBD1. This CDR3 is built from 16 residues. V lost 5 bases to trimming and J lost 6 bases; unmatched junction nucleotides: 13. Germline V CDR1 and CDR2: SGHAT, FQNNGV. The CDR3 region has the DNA TGTGCCAGCAGCGACCGGGACAGGGGCTACAAGTCCGAGCAGTACTTC. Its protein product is CASSDRDRGYKSEQYF.

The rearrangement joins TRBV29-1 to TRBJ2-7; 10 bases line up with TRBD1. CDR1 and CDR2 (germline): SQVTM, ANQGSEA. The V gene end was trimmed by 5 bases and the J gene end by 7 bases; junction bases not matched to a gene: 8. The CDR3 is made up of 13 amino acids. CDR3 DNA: TGCAGCGTTTTTTGGACAGGGGGAAGGGAGCAGTACTTC. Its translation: CSVFWTGGREQYF.

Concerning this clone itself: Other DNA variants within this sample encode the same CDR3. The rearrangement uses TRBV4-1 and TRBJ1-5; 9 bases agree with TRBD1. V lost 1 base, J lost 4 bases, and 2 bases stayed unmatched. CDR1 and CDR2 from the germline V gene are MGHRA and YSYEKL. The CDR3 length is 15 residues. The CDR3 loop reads CASSQGGQGNQPQHF. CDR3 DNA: TGCGCCAGCAGCCAAGGGGGACAGGGTAATCAGCCCCAGCATTTT.

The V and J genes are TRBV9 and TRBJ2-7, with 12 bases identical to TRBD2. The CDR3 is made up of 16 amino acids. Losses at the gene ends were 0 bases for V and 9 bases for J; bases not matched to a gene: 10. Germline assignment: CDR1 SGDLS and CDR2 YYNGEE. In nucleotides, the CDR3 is TGTGCCAGCAGCGTAGCGGCTAGCGGGGGGGCTGAGGGGCAGTACTTC. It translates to CASSVAASGGAEGQYF.

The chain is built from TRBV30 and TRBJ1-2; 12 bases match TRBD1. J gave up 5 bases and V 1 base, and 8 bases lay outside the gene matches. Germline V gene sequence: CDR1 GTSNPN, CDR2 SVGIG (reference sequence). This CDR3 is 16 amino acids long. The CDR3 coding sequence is TGTGCCTGGAGTGACCTACCGGGACAGGGGGCTTATGGCTACACCTTC. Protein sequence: CAWSDLPGQGAYGYTF.

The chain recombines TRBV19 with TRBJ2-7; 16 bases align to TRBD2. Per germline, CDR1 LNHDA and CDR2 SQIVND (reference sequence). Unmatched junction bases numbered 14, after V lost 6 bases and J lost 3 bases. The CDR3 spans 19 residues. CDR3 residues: CASSNVGTSGRGAIYEQYF. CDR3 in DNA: TGTGCCAGTAGCAACGTAGGGACTAGCGGGAGGGGGGCGATCTACGAGCAGTACTTC.

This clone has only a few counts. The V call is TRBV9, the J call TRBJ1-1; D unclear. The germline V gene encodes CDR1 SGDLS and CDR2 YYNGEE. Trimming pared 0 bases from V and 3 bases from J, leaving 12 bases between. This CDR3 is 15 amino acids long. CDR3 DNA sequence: TGTGCCAGCAGCGTAGGGAGGGTTGGTGACACTGAAGCTTTCTTT. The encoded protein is CASSVGRVGDTEAFF.

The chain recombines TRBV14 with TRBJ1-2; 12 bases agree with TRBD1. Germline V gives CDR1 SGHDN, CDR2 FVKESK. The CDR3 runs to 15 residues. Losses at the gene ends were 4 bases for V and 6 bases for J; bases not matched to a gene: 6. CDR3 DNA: TGTGCCAGCAGCCCACCCGGGACAGGGGGCCATGGCTACACCTTC. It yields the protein CASSPPGTGGHGYTF.

CDR3 protein: CATSIAGITYEQYF. The CDR3 nucleotides read TGTGCCACATCGATAGCGGGGATAACCTACGAGCAGTACTTC. This rearrangement joins TRBV19 to TRBJ2-7, with 8 nucleotides matching TRBD2. J lost 2 bases, V lost 10 bases, and 10 bases had no gene match. The germline V gene has CDR1 LNHDA and CDR2 SQIVND (reference sequence). The CDR3 has 14 amino acids.

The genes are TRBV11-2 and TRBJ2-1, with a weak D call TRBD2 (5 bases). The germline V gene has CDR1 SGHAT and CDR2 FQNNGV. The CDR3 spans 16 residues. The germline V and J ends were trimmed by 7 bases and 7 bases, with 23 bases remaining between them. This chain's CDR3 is CASTVSVQLSMNEQFF. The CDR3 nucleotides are TGTGCCAGCACCGTTAGCGTTCAATTGAGTATGAATGAGCAGTTCTTC.

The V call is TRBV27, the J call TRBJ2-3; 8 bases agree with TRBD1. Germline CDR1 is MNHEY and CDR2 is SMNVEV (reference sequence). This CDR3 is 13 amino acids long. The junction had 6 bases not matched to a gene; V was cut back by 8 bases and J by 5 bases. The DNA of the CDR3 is TGTGCCAGCTATGGACAGGGAGGAGATACGCAGTATTTT. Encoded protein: CASYGQGGDTQYF.

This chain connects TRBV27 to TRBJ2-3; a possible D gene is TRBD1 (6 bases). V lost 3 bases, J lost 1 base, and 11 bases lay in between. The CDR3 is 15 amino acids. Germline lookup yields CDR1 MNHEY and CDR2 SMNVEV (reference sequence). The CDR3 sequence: CASSFLGQRTDTQYF. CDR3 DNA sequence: TGTGCCAGCAGTTTTCTTGGACAGCGCACAGATACGCAGTATTTT.

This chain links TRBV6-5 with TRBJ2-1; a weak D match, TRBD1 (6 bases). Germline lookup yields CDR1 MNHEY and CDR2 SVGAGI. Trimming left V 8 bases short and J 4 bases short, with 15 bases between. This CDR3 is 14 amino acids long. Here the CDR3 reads CASGGRGSYNEQFF. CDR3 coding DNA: TGTGCCAGCGGGGGTAGGGGGTCTTACAATGAGCAGTTCTTC.

CDR3 sequence (DNA): TGCGCCAGCAGCCTCACCTGGGGGGTCTCTGGGGCCAACGTCCTGACTTTC. Amino acid sequence: CASSLTWGVSGANVLTF. This rearrangement joins TRBV4-1 to TRBJ2-6; tentatively, D is TRBD2 (6 bases). The germline V gene has CDR1 MGHRA and CDR2 YSYEKL. Trimming shortened V by 4 bases and J by 0 bases, and 13 bases separated the two germline ends. There are 17 residues in the CDR3.

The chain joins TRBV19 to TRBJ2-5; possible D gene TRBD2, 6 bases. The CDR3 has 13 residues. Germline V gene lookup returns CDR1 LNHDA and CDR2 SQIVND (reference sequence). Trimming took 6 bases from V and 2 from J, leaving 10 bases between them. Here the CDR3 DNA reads TGTGCCAGTAGACCGAGCGGGCAAGAGACCCAGTACTTC. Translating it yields CASRPSGQETQYF. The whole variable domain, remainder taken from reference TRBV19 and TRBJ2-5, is DGGITQSPKYLFRKEGQNVTLSCEQNLNHDAMYWYRQDPGQGLRLIYYSQIVNDFQKGDIAEGYSVSREKKESFPLTVTSAQKNPTAFYLCASRPSGQETQYFGPGTRLLVL.

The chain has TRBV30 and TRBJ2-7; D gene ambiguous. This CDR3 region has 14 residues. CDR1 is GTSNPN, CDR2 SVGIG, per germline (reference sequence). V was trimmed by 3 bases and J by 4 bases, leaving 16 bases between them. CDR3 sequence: CAWRLAGGPYEQYF. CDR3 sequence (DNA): TGTGCCTGGAGGTTGGCAGGTGGGCCATACGAGCAGTACTTC.

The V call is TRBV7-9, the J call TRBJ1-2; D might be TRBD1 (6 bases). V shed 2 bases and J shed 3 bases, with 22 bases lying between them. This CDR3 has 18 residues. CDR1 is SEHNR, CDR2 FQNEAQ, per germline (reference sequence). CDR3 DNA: TGTGCCAGCAGCTTATACAGGGTAAAGACCGGGGAAGACTATGGCTACACCTTC. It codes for CASSLYRVKTGEDYGYTF.

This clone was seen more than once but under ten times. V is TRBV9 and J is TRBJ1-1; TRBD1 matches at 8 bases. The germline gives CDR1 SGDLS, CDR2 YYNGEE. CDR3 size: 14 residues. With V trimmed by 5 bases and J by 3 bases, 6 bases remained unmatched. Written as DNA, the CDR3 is TGTGCCAGCAGTGAACAGGGGGGGTACACTGAAGCTTTCTTT. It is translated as CASSEQGGYTEAFF.

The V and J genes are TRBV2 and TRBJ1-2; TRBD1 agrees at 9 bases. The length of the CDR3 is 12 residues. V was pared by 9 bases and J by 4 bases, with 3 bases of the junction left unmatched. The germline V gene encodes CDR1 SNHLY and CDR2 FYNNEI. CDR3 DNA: TGTGCCAGATGGGGACAGGGCTATGGCTACACCTTC. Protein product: CARWGQGYGYTF. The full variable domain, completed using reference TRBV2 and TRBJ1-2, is EPEVTQTPSHQVTQMGQEVILRCVPISNHLYFYWYRQILGQKVEFLVSFYNNEISEKSEIFDDQFSVERPDGSNFTLKIRSTKLEDSAMYFCARWGQGYGYTFGSGTRLTVV.

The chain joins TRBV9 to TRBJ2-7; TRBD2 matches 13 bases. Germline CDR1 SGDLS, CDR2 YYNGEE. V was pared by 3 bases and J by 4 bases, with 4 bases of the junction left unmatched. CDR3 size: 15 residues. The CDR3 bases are TGTGCCAGCAGCGCCGGGACTAGCGGGATTTACGAGCAGTACTTC. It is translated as CASSAGTSGIYEQYF.

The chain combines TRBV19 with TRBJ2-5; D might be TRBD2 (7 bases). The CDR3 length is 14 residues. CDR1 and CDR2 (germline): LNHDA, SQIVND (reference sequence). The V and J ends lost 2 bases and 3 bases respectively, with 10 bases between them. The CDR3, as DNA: TGTGCCAGTAGTATAAGGGAGGGGGAAGAGACCCAGTACTTC. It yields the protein CASSIREGEETQYF.

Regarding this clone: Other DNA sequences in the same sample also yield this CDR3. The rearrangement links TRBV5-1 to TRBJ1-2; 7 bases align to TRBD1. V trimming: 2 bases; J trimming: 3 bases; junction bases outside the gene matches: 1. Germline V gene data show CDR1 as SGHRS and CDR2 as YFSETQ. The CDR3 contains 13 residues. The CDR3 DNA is TGCGCCAGCAGCTTTGGGACAGACTATGGCTACACCTTC. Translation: CASSFGTDYGYTF.